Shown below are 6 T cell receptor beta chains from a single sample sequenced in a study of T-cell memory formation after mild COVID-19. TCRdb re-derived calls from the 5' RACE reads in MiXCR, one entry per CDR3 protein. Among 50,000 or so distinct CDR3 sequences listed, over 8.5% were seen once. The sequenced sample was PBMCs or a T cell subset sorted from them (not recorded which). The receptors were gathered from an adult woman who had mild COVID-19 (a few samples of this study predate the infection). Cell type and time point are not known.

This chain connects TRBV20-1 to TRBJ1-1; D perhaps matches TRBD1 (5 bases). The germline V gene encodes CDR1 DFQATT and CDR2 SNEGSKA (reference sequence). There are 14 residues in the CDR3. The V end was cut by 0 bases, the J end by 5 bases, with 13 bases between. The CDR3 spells CSARDGGTGTEAFF. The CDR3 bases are TGCAGTGCTAGAGATGGGGGGACGGGAACTGAAGCTTTCTTT.

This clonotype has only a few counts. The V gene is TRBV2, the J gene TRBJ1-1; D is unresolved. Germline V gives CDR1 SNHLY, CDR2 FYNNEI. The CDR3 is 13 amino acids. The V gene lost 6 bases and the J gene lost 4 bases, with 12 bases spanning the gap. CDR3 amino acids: CASRGQWSTEAFF. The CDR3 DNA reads TGTGCCAGCAGGGGCCAGTGGAGCACTGAAGCTTTCTTT.

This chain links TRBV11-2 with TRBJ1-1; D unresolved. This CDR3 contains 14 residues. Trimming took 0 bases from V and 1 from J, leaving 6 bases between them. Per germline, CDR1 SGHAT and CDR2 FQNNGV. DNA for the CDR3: TGTGCCAGCAGCTTAGACCCAGGGAACACTGAAGCTTTCTTT. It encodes CASSLDPGNTEAFF. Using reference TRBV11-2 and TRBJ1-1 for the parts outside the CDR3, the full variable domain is EAGVAQSPRYKIIEKRQSVAFWCNPISGHATLYWYQQILGQGPKLLIQFQNNGVVDDSQLPKDRFSAERLKGVDSTLKIQPAKLEDSAVYLCASSLDPGNTEAFFGQGTRLTVV.

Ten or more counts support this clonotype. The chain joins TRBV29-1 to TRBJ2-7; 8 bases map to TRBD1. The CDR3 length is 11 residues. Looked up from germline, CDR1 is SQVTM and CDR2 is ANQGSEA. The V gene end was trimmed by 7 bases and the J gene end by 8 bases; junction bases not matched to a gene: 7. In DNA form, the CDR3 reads TGCAGCGGTACTGGACAGGGAAAGCAGTACTTC. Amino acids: CSGTGQGKQYF.

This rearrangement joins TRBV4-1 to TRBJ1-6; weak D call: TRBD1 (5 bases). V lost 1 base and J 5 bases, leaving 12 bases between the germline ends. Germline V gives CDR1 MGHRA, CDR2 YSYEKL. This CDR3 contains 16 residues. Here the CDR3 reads CASSQGRGRDNSPLHF. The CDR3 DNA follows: TGCGCCAGCAGCCAAGGGCGCGGCAGGGATAATTCACCCCTCCACTTT.

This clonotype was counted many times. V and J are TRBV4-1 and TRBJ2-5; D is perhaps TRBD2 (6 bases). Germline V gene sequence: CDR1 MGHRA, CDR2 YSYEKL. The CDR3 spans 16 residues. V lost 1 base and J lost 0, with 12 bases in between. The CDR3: CASSQGSRGYQETQYF. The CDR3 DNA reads TGCGCCAGCAGCCAAGGTTCGCGGGGCTACCAAGAGACCCAGTACTTC.